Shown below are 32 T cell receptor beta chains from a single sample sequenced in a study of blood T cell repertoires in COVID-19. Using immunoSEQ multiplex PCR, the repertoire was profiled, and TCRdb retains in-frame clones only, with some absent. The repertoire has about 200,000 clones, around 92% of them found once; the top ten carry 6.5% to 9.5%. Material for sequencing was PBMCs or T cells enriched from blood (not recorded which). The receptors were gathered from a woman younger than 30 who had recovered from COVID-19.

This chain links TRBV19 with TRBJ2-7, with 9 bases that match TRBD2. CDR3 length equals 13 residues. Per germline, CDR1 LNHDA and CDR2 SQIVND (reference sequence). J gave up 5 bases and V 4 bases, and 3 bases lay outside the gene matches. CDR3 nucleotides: TGTGCCAGTAGTAGCGGGGGGGCCAACGAGCAGTACTTC. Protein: CASSSGGANEQYF.

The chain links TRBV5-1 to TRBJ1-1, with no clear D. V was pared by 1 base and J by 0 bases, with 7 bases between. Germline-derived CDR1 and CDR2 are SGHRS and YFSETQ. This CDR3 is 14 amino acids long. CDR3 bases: TGCGCCAGCAGCTTGTACGGGGTGAACACTGAAGCTTTCTTT. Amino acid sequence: CASSLYGVNTEAFF.

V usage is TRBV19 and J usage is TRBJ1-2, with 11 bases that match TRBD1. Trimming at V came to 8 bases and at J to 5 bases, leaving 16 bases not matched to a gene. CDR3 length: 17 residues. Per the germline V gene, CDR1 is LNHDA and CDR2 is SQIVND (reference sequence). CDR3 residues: CASQALRTGGASYGYTF. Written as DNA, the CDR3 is TGTGCCAGTCAAGCTTTACGGACAGGGGGCGCGAGTTATGGCTACACCTTC.

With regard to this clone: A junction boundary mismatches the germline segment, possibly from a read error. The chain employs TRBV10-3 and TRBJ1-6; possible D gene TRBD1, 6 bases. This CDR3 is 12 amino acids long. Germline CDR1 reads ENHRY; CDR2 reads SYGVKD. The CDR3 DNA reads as TGTGCCATCAGTGCCGAACAGGGCCCCCCCAACTTT. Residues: CAISAEQGPPNF.

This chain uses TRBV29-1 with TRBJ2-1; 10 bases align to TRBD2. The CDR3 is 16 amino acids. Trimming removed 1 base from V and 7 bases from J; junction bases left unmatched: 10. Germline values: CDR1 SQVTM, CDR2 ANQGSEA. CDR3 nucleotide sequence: TGCAGCGTTGAAGCCCTTAGCGGGGGGCTATGGAATGAGCAGTTCTTC. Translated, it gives CSVEALSGGLWNEQFF.

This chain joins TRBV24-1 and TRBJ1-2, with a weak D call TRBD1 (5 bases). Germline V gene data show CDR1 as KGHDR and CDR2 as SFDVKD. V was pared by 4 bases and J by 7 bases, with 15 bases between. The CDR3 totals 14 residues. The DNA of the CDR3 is TGTGCCACCAGTGACCAGGGCCTCTCGCGTGGCTACACCTTC. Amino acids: CATSDQGLSRGYTF.

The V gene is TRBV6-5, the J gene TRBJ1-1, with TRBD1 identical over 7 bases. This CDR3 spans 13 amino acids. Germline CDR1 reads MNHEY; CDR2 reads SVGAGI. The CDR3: CASDREMNTEAFF. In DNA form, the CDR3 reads TGTGCGAGTGACAGGGAAATGAACACTGAAGCTTTCTTT.

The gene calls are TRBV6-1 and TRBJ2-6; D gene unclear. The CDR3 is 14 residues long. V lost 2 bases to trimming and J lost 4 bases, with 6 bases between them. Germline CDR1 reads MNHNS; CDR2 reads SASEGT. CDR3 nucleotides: TGTGCCAGCAGTGAAACTCCCGGGGCCAACGTCCTGACTTTC. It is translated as CASSETPGANVLTF.

CDR3 protein: CASSVRPQGDTQYF. The CDR3 DNA sequence: TGTGCCAGCAGCGTCCGCCCACAGGGGGATACGCAGTATTTT. The chain joins TRBV9 to TRBJ2-3; 7 nucleotides align to TRBD1. Trimming took 2 bases from V and 6 from J; bases not matched to a gene: 6. Per germline, CDR1 SGDLS and CDR2 YYNGEE. This CDR3 is built from 14 residues.

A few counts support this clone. The CDR3 DNA reads as TGTGCCAGCGGAGTTAATGAAAAACTGTTTTTT. It translates to CASGVNEKLFF. The chain is built from TRBV28 and TRBJ1-4, with D unresolved. V lost 8 bases to trimming and J lost 4 bases, with 5 bases between them. Germline V CDR1 and CDR2: MDHEN, SYDVKM. The length of the CDR3 is 11 residues. Looking up the rest from reference TRBV28 and TRBJ1-4 gives the full variable domain: DVKVTQSSRYLVKRTGEKVFLECVQDMDHENMFWYRQDPGLGLRLIYFSYDVKMKEKGDIPEGYSVSREKKERFSLILESASTNQTSMYLCASGVNEKLFFGSGTQLSVL.

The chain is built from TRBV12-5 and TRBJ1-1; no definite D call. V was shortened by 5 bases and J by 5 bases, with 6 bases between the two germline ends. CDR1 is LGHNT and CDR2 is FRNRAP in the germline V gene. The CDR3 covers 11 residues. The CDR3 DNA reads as TGTGCTAGTGGTGCCGGGACTGAAGCTTTCTTT. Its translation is CASGAGTEAFF.

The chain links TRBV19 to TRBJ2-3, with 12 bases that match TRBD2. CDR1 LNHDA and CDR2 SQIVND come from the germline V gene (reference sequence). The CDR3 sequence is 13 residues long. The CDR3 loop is CASTSGGTDTQYF. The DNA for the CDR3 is TGTGCATCGACTAGCGGGGGAACAGATACGCAGTATTTT. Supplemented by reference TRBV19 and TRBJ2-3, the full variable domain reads DGGITQSPKYLFRKEGQNVTLSCEQNLNHDAMYWYRQDPGQGLRLIYYSQIVNDFQKGDIAEGYSVSREKKESFPLTVTSAQKNPTAFYLCASTSGGTDTQYFGPGTRLTVL.

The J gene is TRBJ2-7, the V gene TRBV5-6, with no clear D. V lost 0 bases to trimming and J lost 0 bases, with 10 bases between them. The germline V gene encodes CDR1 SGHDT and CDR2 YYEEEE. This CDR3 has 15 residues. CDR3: CASSLVDRSSYEQYF. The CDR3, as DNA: TGTGCCAGCAGCTTGGTAGATCGGAGCTCCTACGAGCAGTACTTC.

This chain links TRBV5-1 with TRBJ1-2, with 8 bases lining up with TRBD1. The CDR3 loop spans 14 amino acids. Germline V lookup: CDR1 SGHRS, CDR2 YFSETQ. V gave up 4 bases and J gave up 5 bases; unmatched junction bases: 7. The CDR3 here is CASSREQGGYGYTF. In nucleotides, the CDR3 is TGCGCCAGCAGCCGGGAACAGGGGGGATATGGCTACACCTTC.

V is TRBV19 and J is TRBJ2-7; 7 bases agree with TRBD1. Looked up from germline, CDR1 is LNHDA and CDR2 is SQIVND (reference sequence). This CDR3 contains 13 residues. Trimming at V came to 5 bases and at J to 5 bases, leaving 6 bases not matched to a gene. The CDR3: CASSRQGSHEQYF. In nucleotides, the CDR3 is TGTGCCAGTAGTCGACAGGGTAGCCACGAGCAGTACTTC.

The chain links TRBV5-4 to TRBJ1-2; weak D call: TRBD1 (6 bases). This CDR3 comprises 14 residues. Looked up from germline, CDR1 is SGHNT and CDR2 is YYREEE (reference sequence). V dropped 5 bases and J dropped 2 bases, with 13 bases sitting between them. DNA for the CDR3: TGTGCCAGCAGTTCCCGGGACATGAACTATGGCTACACCTTC. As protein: CASSSRDMNYGYTF.

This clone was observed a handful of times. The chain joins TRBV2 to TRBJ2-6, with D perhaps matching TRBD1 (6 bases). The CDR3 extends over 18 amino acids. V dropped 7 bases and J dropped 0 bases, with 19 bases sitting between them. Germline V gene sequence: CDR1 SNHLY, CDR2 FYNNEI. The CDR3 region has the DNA TGTGCCAGCAAGAGAGGACCGAGACAGGACTCTGGGGCCAACGTCCTGACTTTC. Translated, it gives CASKRGPRQDSGANVLTF.

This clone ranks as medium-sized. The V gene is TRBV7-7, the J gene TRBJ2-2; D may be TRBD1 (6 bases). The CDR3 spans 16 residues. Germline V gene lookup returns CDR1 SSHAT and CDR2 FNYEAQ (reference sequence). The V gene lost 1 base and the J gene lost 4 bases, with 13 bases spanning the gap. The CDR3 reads CASSLEHRVGTGELFF. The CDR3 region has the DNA TGTGCCAGCAGCTTAGAGCACAGGGTCGGCACCGGGGAGCTGTTTTTT.

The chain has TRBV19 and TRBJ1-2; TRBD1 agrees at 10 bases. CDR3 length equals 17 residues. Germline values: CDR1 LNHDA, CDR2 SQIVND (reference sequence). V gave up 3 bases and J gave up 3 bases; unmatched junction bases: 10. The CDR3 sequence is CASSIRDRGYPYYGYTF. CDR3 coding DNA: TGTGCCAGTAGTATCCGGGACAGGGGTTATCCTTACTATGGCTACACCTTC.

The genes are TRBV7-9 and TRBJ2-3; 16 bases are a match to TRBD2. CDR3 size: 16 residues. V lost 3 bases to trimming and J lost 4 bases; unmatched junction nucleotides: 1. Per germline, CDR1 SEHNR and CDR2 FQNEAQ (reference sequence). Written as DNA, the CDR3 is TGTGCCAGCAGCTTGGGACTAGCGGGGGGGTCAGATACGCAGTATTTT. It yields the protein CASSLGLAGGSDTQYF.

This CDR3 reads CASGLPRTGYGYTF. The CDR3 DNA reads as TGTGCTAGTGGTTTGCCCCGGACAGGCTATGGCTACACCTTC. The genes are TRBV12-5 and TRBJ1-2, with 7 bases identical to TRBD1. Germline V gene data show CDR1 as LGHNT and CDR2 as FRNRAP. Trimming removed 2 bases from V and 4 bases from J; junction bases left unmatched: 4. This CDR3 is 14 amino acids long.

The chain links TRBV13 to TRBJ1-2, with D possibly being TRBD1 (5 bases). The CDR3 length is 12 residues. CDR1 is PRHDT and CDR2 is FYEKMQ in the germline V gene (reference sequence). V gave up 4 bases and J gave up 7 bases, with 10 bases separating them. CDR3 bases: TGTGCCAGCAGCTCTCAGGGAAGTGGCTACACCTTC. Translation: CASSSQGSGYTF. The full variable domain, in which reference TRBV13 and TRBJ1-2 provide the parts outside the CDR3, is AAGVIQSPRHLIKEKRETATLKCYPIPRHDTVYWYQQGPGQDPQFLISFYEKMQSDKGSIPDRFSAQQFSDYHSELNMSSLELGDSALYFCASSSQGSGYTFGSGTRLTVV.

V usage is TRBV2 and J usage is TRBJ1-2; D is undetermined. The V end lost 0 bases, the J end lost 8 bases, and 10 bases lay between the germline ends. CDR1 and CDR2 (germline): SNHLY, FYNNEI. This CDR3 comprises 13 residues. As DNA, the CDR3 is TGTGCCAGCAGTGAAGCGCTAGGTGGAGGCTACACCTTC. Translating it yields CASSEALGGGYTF. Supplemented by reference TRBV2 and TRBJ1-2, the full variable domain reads EPEVTQTPSHQVTQMGQEVILRCVPISNHLYFYWYRQILGQKVEFLVSFYNNEISEKSEIFDDQFSVERPDGSNFTLKIRSTKLEDSAMYFCASSEALGGGYTFGSGTRLTVV.

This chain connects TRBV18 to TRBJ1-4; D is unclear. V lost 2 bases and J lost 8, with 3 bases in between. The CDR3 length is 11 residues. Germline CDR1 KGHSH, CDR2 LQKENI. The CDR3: CASSPEEKLFF. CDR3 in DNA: TGTGCCAGCTCACCAGAGGAAAAACTGTTTTTT.

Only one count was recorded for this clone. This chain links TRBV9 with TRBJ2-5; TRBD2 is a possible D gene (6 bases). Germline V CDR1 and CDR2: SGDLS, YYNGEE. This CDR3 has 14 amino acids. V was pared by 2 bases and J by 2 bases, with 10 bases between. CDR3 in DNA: TGTGCCAGCAGCGTCCCCGGGACTCAAGAGACCCAGTACTTC. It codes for CASSVPGTQETQYF.

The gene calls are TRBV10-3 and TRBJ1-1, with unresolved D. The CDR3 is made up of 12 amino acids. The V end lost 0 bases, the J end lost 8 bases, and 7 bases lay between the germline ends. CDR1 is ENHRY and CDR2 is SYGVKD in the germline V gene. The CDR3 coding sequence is TGTGCCATCAGTGAGTCTCCCCAGGAAGCTTTCTTT. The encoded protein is CAISESPQEAFF.

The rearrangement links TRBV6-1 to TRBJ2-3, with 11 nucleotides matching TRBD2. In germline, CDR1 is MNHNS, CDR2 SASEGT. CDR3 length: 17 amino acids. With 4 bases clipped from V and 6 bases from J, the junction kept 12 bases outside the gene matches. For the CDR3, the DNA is TGTGCCAGCAGTGGGAAGATAGCGGGGGGGCCGGGGGATACGCAGTATTTT. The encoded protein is CASSGKIAGGPGDTQYF.

CDR3: CASSRDRPYEQYF. CDR3 nucleotides: TGTGCCAGCAGCCGGGACAGACCTTACGAGCAGTACTTC. The chain uses TRBV5-5 and TRBJ2-7, with 7 nucleotides matching TRBD1. V lost 4 bases, J lost 4 bases, and 5 bases stayed unmatched. The germline V gene has CDR1 SGHKS and CDR2 YYEKEE (reference sequence). This CDR3 has 13 amino acids.

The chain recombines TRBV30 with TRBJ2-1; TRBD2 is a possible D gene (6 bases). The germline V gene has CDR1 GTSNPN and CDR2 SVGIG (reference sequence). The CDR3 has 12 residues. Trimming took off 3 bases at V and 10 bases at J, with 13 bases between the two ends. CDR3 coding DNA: TGTGCCTGGAGCCCCTCTAGCGTCGAGCAGTTCTTC. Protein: CAWSPSSVEQFF.

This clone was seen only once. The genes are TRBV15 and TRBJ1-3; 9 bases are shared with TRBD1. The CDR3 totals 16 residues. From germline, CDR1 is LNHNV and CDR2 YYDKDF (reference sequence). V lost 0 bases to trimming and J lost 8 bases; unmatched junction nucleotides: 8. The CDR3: CATSRDWDRAGDTIYF. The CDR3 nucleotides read TGTGCCACCAGCAGAGATTGGGACAGGGCAGGAGACACCATATATTTT.

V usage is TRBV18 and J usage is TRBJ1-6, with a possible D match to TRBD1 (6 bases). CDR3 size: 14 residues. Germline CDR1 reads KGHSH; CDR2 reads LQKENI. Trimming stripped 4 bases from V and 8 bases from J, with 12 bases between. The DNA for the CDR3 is TGTGCCAGCTCACGGCCTGACAGGTATTCACCCCTCCACTTT. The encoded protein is CASSRPDRYSPLHF.

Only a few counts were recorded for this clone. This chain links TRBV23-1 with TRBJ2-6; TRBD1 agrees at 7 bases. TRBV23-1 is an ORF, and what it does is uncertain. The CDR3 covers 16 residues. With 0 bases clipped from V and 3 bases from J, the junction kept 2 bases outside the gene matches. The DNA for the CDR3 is TGCGCCAGCAGTCAATCAAGGGGGCTTGGGGCCAACGTCCTGACTTTC. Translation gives CASSQSRGLGANVLTF.